The clone carrying this T cell receptor beta chain appeared a few times. What it binds is unknown. This record comes from a study of cytomegalovirus exposure and HLA in healthy donors. Study results and caveats: Analyzed later, association rates of TCRs varied across HLA loci, with DRB1 most and HLA-C fewest. Analysis was carried out at a later point, and it linked a missense DCLRE1C variant to TCR beta V- and J-gene trimming.

V dropped 11 bases and J dropped 9 bases, with 20 bases sitting between them. This CDR3 has 13 amino acids. The V gene's germline CDR1 is LNHDA and CDR2 SQIVND (reference sequence). Primers: 60 Vbeta forward and 13 Jbeta reverse. Repertoires were generated with immunoSEQ multiplex PCR, while TCRdb's copy carries only in-frame clones and drops some. There are around 100,000 clones in the sample; about 71% occur only once, and around 3.5% lies in the top ten. The chain employs TRBV19 and TRBJ2-4; D is unresolved. The receptor was derived from a woman aged 45-60 years in good health and CMV-seronegative. The sequencing sample was made of PBMCs. Here the CDR3 reads CAVSAATLSIQYF. CDR3 coding DNA: TGTGCCGTTTCTGCGGCAACGTTAAGCATTCAGTACTTC.